The sequence of this T cell receptor beta chain was determined in a study of blood T cell repertoires in COVID-19. For the study at large: Samples came from the United States, Italy and Spain, spanning acute and convalescent COVID-19.

Assay: immunoSEQ multiplex PCR; the TCRdb copy retains only in-frame clones and omits some. The sample holds fewer than 25,000 clones; about nine tenths are singletons and the top ten take 9.5% to 15%. This clone was picked up one time. This CDR3 region has 15 residues. Germline loops: CDR1 MNHEY, CDR2 SVGEGT. V lost 0 bases and J 4 bases, leaving 9 bases between the germline ends. Input material: peripheral blood. The TCR was taken from an elderly woman with active or convalescent COVID-19. The chain employs TRBV6-2 or TRBV6-3 and TRBJ2-2; D not resolved. The CDR3, as DNA: TGTGCCAGCAGTTACTCACGGGTTGGCACCGGGGAGCTGTTTTTT. This sequence encodes CASSYSRVGTGELFF.